The next 26 T cell receptor beta chains were all read from a single sample in a study of CD8 T cells in ankylosing spondylitis (dated by TCRdb to about 2017). Libraries came from 5' RACE. Sequencing was carried out with an Illumina HiSeq 2500. TCRdb handled the public reads itself, with Q25 trimming in fastp and clone calling in MiXCR, and kept productive beta chains. Here each entry gathers all rows of one CDR3 protein and keeps the most common genes and DNA. Within this sample are 100,000 to 150,000 distinct CDR3 sequences, with about a tenth of them counted one time only. Of the sample, 3% to 4% falls within the top ten clones. Sequenced material: blood, either unsorted or a sorted T cell fraction (not recorded which). All receptors come from a male donor with ankylosing spondylitis or in good health (not recorded which).

This clonotype came up many times. The chain recombines TRBV5-1 with TRBJ2-1; no clear D. There are 14 residues in the CDR3. Trimming left V 0 bases short and J 5 bases short, with 9 bases between. Germline loops: CDR1 SGHRS, CDR2 YFSETQ. The CDR3 coding sequence is TGCGCCAGCAGCTTGGTGGCAGCCAACAATGAGCAGTTCTTC. Residues: CASSLVAANNEQFF.

This clonotype was picked up many times. The chain recombines TRBV20-1 with TRBJ1-1; D gene ambiguous. CDR1 is DFQATT, CDR2 SNEGSKA, per germline (reference sequence). This CDR3 comprises 14 residues. Trimming took 6 bases from V and 11 from J, leaving 25 bases between them. DNA for the CDR3: TGCAGTGCGGAGGAAAGGGCTAGGTTTGGTACGGCTTTCTTT. The encoded protein is CSAEERARFGTAFF.

The CDR3 DNA reads TGCAGTGCTAGAGATCCGGGCAAGGCAAAAGGGGCTTTCTTT. Translating it yields CSARDPGKAKGAFF. The chain employs TRBV20-1 and TRBJ1-1; no clear D gene. Between the trimmed V and J ends, which lost 0 bases and 11 bases, there was a span of 19 bases. The CDR3 contains 14 residues. The germline gives CDR1 DFQATT, CDR2 SNEGSKA (reference sequence).

Only a few counts were recorded for this clonotype. The chain has TRBV6-1 and TRBJ2-5; no reliable D call. The length of the CDR3 is 14 residues. Trimming took off 5 bases at V and 2 bases at J, with 12 bases between the two ends. From germline, CDR1 is MNHNS and CDR2 SASEGT. The DNA of the CDR3 is TGTGCCAGCAGTAAATTGGGATCGCAAGAGACCCAGTACTTC. Protein product: CASSKLGSQETQYF.

The table lists this clonotype with many counts. The genes are TRBV3-1 and TRBJ2-5; no clear D. Germline CDR1 and CDR2: LGHDT and YNNKEL (reference sequence). V lost 4 bases and J 3 bases, leaving 12 bases between the germline ends. This CDR3 contains 14 residues. CDR3: CASSRPLGKETQYF. The DNA for the CDR3 is TGTGCCAGCAGCCGACCTCTGGGGAAAGAGACCCAGTACTTC.

The chain links TRBV18 to TRBJ2-7; D remains unclear. The ends were cut back, 4 bases at V and 2 bases at J, with 12 bases in the middle. The CDR3 is made up of 14 amino acids. Germline CDR1 is KGHSH and CDR2 is LQKENI. CDR3 bases: TGTGCCAGCTCACTCGGGCAAACCACCTACGAGCAGTACTTC. This gives the protein CASSLGQTTYEQYF.

This clonotype was found a few times. The chain employs TRBV4-3 and TRBJ2-5; D possibly corresponds to TRBD1 (5 bases). Between the trimmed V and J ends, which lost 0 bases and 6 bases, there was a span of 11 bases. Germline V gives CDR1 LGHNA, CDR2 YSLEER. The CDR3 sequence is 14 residues long. The CDR3 spells CASSQDFRAQTQYF. The CDR3 DNA sequence: TGCGCCAGCAGCCAAGATTTCAGGGCCCAGACCCAGTACTTC.

This clonotype was counted ten times or more. The chain employs TRBV20-1 and TRBJ2-5, with D perhaps TRBD1 or TRBD2 (5 bases each). CDR3 length: 15 amino acids. Per germline, CDR1 DFQATT and CDR2 SNEGSKA (reference sequence). V lost 2 bases and J 7 bases, leaving 20 bases between the germline ends. In DNA form, the CDR3 reads TGCAGTGCTAGATCCGTATCGTCCGGGACGGTGACCCAGTACTTC. It yields the protein CSARSVSSGTVTQYF.

V and J are TRBV6-1 and TRBJ1-5, with 9 positions matching TRBD1. After removal of 6 bases from V and 7 bases from J, the junction contained 4 bases not matched to a gene. The CDR3 extends over 13 amino acids. Germline assignment: CDR1 MNHNS and CDR2 SASEGT. The CDR3 here is CASSGTGLQPQHF. CDR3 DNA sequence: TGTGCCAGCAGCGGGACAGGGTTACAGCCCCAGCATTTT.

This clonotype was seen repeatedly, ten times or more. This chain links TRBV4-3 with TRBJ2-5; perhaps TRBD2 as D (6 bases). With 0 bases removed from V and 5 bases from J, the gap between germline ends came to 19 bases. Per germline, CDR1 LGHNA and CDR2 YSLEER. CDR3 length: 17 residues. In DNA, the CDR3 is TGCGCCAGCAGCCAAGACTACTTCGGGGGTTCGAAGGAGACCCAGTACTTC. Residues: CASSQDYFGGSKETQYF.

This clonotype was observed at least ten times. The chain couples TRBV20-1 to TRBJ2-7; D might be TRBD1 (6 bases). Trimming stripped 3 bases from V and 5 bases from J, with 20 bases between. The CDR3 has 15 residues. Germline V gene sequence: CDR1 DFQATT, CDR2 SNEGSKA (reference sequence). For the CDR3, the DNA is TGCAGTGCTAGGGGTTCAGCTACACAGGGCCACGAGCAGTACTTC. Translation: CSARGSATQGHEQYF.

This clonotype has a count of ten or more. The chain carries TRBV7-9 and TRBJ2-2; D might be TRBD2 (6 bases). With 8 bases removed from V and 0 bases from J, the gap between germline ends came to 13 bases. CDR1 and CDR2 from the germline V gene are SEHNR and FQNEAQ (reference sequence). The CDR3 covers 15 residues. CDR3: CASHDGGPNTGELFF. The DNA for the CDR3 is TGTGCCAGCCATGACGGGGGACCGAACACCGGGGAGCTGTTTTTT.

This clonotype occurred many times. The chain combines TRBV20-1 with TRBJ2-3; D may be TRBD2 (5 bases). Deletions cut 7 bases from V and 6 bases from J, with 17 bases between. The CDR3 consists of 13 residues. In germline, CDR1 is DFQATT, CDR2 SNEGSKA (reference sequence). CDR3 loop: CSVRADPGDTQYF. The CDR3 DNA sequence: TGCAGTGTCAGAGCGGACCCTGGGGATACGCAGTATTTT.

This clonotype was detected a few times. The chain employs TRBV6-6 and TRBJ2-7; D possibly matches TRBD1 or TRBD2 (6 bases each). Deletions cut 2 bases from V and 2 bases from J, with 7 bases between. Germline lookup yields CDR1 MNHNY and CDR2 SVGAGI (reference sequence). CDR3 length equals 13 residues. In nucleotides, the CDR3 is TGTGCCAGCAGTTACGGGGGGCCCTACGAGCAGTACTTC. Protein sequence: CASSYGGPYEQYF.

In this sample, this clonotype turned up many times. The chain uses TRBV7-2 and TRBJ2-7, with no clear D. V lost 3 bases to trimming and J lost 7 bases, with 10 bases between them. Germline assignment: CDR1 SGHTA and CDR2 FQGNSA. CDR3 size: 12 residues. The CDR3 nucleotides read TGTGCCAGCAGCTTTTCGGTTTATGAGCAGTACTTC. It is translated as CASSFSVYEQYF.

This clonotype was picked up many times. V is TRBV5-6 and J is TRBJ2-1; D gene unclear. This CDR3 contains 16 residues. CDR1 and CDR2 from the germline V gene are SGHDT and YYEEEE. The germline V and J ends were trimmed by 1 base and 2 bases, with 13 bases remaining between them. The CDR3 DNA sequence: TGTGCCAGCAGCTTGTTACCGCTTCATACCTACAATGAGCAGTTCTTC. Encoded protein: CASSLLPLHTYNEQFF. The full variable domain, completed using reference TRBV5-6 and TRBJ2-1, is DAGVTQSPTHLIKTRGQQVTLRCSPKSGHDTVSWYQQALGQGPQFIFQYYEEEERQRGNFPDRFSGHQFPNYSSELNVNALLLGDSALYLCASSLLPLHTYNEQFFGPGTRLTVL.

This clonotype was observed at least ten times. This rearrangement joins TRBV20-1 to TRBJ2-5; D is perhaps TRBD2 (5 bases). Trimming removed 4 bases at V and 1 base at J, with 10 bases between. CDR3 size: 13 residues. Germline V gene sequence: CDR1 DFQATT, CDR2 SNEGSKA (reference sequence). CDR3 residues: CSATAEFQETQYF. Written as DNA, the CDR3 is TGCAGTGCTACAGCGGAGTTCCAAGAGACCCAGTACTTC.

This clonotype was recorded a few times. In DNA form, the CDR3 reads TGTGCCAGCAGCTTAAGTCACAGGGGTCAAGAGACCCAGTACTTC. Residues: CASSLSHRGQETQYF. The genes are TRBV7-2 and TRBJ2-5, with TRBD1 identical over 7 bases. There are 15 residues in the CDR3. CDR1 is SGHTA, CDR2 FQGNSA, per germline. After removal of 2 bases from V and 2 bases from J, the junction contained 5 bases not matched to a gene.

This clonotype was seen repeatedly, ten times or more. This chain joins TRBV28 and TRBJ2-7; tentative D call: TRBD1 (6 bases). Trimming removed 3 bases from V and 3 bases from J, with 18 bases in between. CDR1 is MDHEN, CDR2 SYDVKM, per germline. The CDR3 is 16 residues long. In nucleotides, the CDR3 is TGTGCCAGCAGTTTCGTTCGGCAGGGGAGAGACTACGAGCAGTACTTC. It translates to CASSFVRQGRDYEQYF.

This clonotype was counted ten times or more. V usage is TRBV20-1 and J usage is TRBJ1-5; D gene unclear. CDR1 and CDR2 from the germline V gene are DFQATT and SNEGSKA (reference sequence). The CDR3 has 13 amino acids. Trimming left V 6 bases short and J 4 bases short, with 13 bases between. The CDR3 spells CSARASANQPQHF. In DNA, the CDR3 is TGCAGTGCCCGCGCTTCGGCAAATCAGCCCCAGCATTTT.

This rearrangement joins TRBV14 to TRBJ2-7, with a weak D call TRBD2 (6 bases). V was clipped by 5 bases and J by 2 bases, with 13 bases between them. CDR3 size: 14 residues. Germline values: CDR1 SGHDN, CDR2 FVKESK. In nucleotides, the CDR3 is TGTGCCAGCAGCGTCCGGGGGTCAACCTACGAGCAGTACTTC. Translated: CASSVRGSTYEQYF. The full variable domain, completed using reference TRBV14 and TRBJ2-7, is EAGVTQFPSHSVIEKGQTVTLRCDPISGHDNLYWYRRVMGKEIKFLLHFVKESKQDESGMPNNRFLAERTGGTYSTLKVQPAELEDSGVYFCASSVRGSTYEQYFGPGTRLTVT.

This clonotype was recorded many times. CDR3 loop: CASSLVGLVMVGDEQFF. Here the CDR3 DNA reads TGCGCCAGCAGCTTGGTTGGACTAGTAATGGTTGGGGATGAGCAGTTCTTC. The chain recombines TRBV5-1 with TRBJ2-1; 7 bases map to TRBD2. The CDR3 consists of 17 residues. Germline-derived CDR1 and CDR2 are SGHRS and YFSETQ. V lost 0 bases, J lost 8 bases, and 14 bases stayed unmatched.

The rearrangement joins TRBV12-3 or TRBV12-4 to TRBJ1-5, with D perhaps matching TRBD1 (5 bases). V lost 6 bases and J lost 3, with 12 bases in between. The length of the CDR3 is 14 residues. The CDR3 DNA reads TGTGCCAGCAGCCCTGACAGTTCCAATCAGCCCCAGCATTTT. It encodes CASSPDSSNQPQHF.

This clonotype was recorded only once. The chain has TRBV27 and TRBJ2-2; D is unclear. V lost 5 bases to trimming and J lost 9 bases, with 13 bases between them. The CDR3 loop spans 13 amino acids. Germline-derived CDR1 and CDR2 are MNHEY and SMNVEV (reference sequence). CDR3 coding DNA: TGTGCCAGCAGTCCGTCCTTAGCCAGGGAGCTGTTTTTT. This encodes CASSPSLARELFF.

The genes are TRBV25-1 and TRBJ2-7; 7 bases are shared with TRBD2. Germline CDR1 MGHDK, CDR2 SYGVNS. The V and J ends lost 6 bases and 3 bases, in that order; junction bases with no gene match: 11. The CDR3 spans 15 residues. The CDR3 DNA follows: TGTGCCAGCAGCCCCCCCGGGGCGGGAGTCTACGAGCAGTACTTC. As protein: CASSPPGAGVYEQYF.

In this sample, this clonotype turned up many times. This sequence joins TRBV20-1 and TRBJ2-1, with D tentatively TRBD1 (6 bases). CDR3 length: 19 amino acids. V lost 0 bases and J 4 bases, leaving 25 bases between the germline ends. The germline V gene has CDR1 DFQATT and CDR2 SNEGSKA (reference sequence). CDR3 coding DNA: TGCAGTGCTAGAGATCAACAGTACACGCCGGGACAAGTATACAATGAGCAGTTCTTC. Protein: CSARDQQYTPGQVYNEQFF.